This TCR beta chain was sequenced in a study of a mutant IDH1 vaccine in newly diagnosed glioma. Turning to the study itself: Onset of vaccination occurred 4-6 weeks following radiotherapy alone, or with temozolomide cycles. Treated patients were around 62% male, roughly 40% female, mean age about 41 years. Most patients had received both radiotherapy and temozolomide, the prior options being radiotherapy, temozolomide, or both.

This sample's time point: week 11, during vaccination. Mutant IDH1 20-mer peptide, at 300 ug, made up each vaccine dose, with topical imiquimod. Patients carried new grade 3 or 4 IDH1-mutant astrocytomas lacking nuclear ATRX. As for this clone: Its specificity is not known.

The method was immunoSEQ multiplex PCR; TCRdb's version includes in-frame clones alone and lacks a portion of them. The table lists some 60,000 clones, 84% of them singletons, with approximately 3.8% in the top ten. Sequencing used PBMCs, obtained from a glioma patient whose treatment included an IDH1 peptide vaccine. This TCR was sampled from a man aged 25 to 45 with glioma.

The CDR3 region is CASSKIGMGRYEQFF. The CDR3 DNA reads TGTGCCAGCTCCAAGATTGGGATGGGTAGGTATGAGCAGTTCTTC. The chain is built from TRBV28 and TRBJ2-1; D call uncertain. V was pared by 8 bases and J by 8 bases, with 22 bases between. The CDR3 has 15 residues. Germline CDR1 reads MDHEN; CDR2 reads SYDVKM.